Here is one T cell receptor (beta chain) with its context. Its matching antigen is unknown. Cells that were CD45RO-CCR7+CD27+CD95- constituted naive CD8+ T cells. This CDR3 region has 15 residues. These data originate in a study of CXCR3-negative and CXCR3-positive naive CD8 T cells. Overall study findings and caveats: The naive subsets expressed comparable surface CD5, and the authors inferred TCR strength from TRB CDR3 properties. Researchers report that CXCR3-positive naive cells carry more hydrophobic TRB CDR3s than CXCR3-negative naive cells.

Each TRB cDNA library was prepared by 5' RACE (with UMI labels). TCRdb re-analyzed the 5' RACE reads; it lists each CDR3 protein once, without DNA. This sample's table reports around 110,000 distinct CDR3 sequences. This sequence was found in a human donor in good health. Some clones in this sample may be carry-over from other donors' samples. The V and J genes are TRBV12-3 or TRBV12-4 and TRBJ2-7; TCRdb returns TRBD1, unconfirmable since there is no DNA. Material for sequencing was naive CXCR3+ CD8+ T cells from blood. The subset: CD45RO-CCR7+CD27+CD95- naive CD8+ T cells expressing CXCR3 (TNR3+). CDR3: CASSYGTDPFYEQYF.